Listed below are T cell receptor beta chains from one sample, sequenced in a study of T cells after yellow fever vaccination. MiXCR, run by TCRdb on the 5' RACE reads, gives a single entry per CDR3 protein. The sample carries around 360,000 distinct CDR3 sequences, more than 9% recorded once. The input for sequencing was PBMCs, taken on the day of the first yellow fever vaccination. Source of these receptors: a man in his late teens or twenties who received the YFV17D yellow fever vaccine. CDR3s include the opening cysteine and the closing phenylalanine or tryptophan. D genes are given only for firm matches. Not all rows give a size; the values are once, few, many and, for expanded clones, a class.

d_call j_call v_call clone_size cdr3_length cdr3_nt cdr3_aa
TRBD2 TRBJ2-3 TRBV4-2 many 16 TGTGCCAGCAGCCCCGCGACTAGCGGGGGGGCAGATACGCAGTATTTT CASSPATSGGADTQYF
. TRBJ1-2 TRBV19 few 13 TGTGCCAGTAGTCCTCAGGCGTATTCAGGCTACACCTTC CASSPQAYSGYTF
. TRBJ2-1 TRBV7-2 few 15 TGTGCCAGCAGCTCCGTGCGGGGCTCCTACAATGAGCAGTTCTTC CASSSVRGSYNEQFF
TRBD1 TRBJ2-5 TRBV29-1 many 13 TGCAGCGTTGCAGAGGGGGCTTCGGAGACCCAGTACTTC CSVAEGASETQYF
. TRBJ1-2 TRBV7-2 once 12 TGTGCCAGCAGGTGGAGGACCCATGGCTACACCTTC CASRWRTHGYTF
. TRBJ2-3 TRBV20-1 few 14 TGCAGTGCTAGAGCTACAGGGAGCACAGATACGCAGTATTTT CSARATGSTDTQYF
. TRBJ1-2 TRBV12-3/TRBV12-4 . 14 TGTGCCAGCAGTCCCGGGGGGACTAACTATGGCTACACCTTC CASSPGGTNYGYTF
TRBD2 TRBJ2-1 TRBV30 . 15 TGTGCCTGGAGTGCCGCGGCGGGGGGCTACAATGAGCAGTTCTTC CAWSAAAGGYNEQFF
. TRBJ1-5 TRBV4-3 few 16 TGCGCCAGCAGCCGGAGGTTGGGCGGGAGCAATCAGCCCCAGCATTTT CASSRRLGGSNQPQHF
TRBD1 TRBJ1-6 TRBV19 few 16 TGTGCCAGTAGCCCAACAGGGGGAGGCTATAATTCACCCCTCCACTTT CASSPTGGGYNSPLHF
. TRBJ2-1 TRBV11-2 few 13 TGTGCCAGCAGCTTAGCCATATACAATGAGCAGTTCTTC CASSLAIYNEQFF
. TRBJ1-6 TRBV4-2 many 13 TGTGCCAGCAGCCAAGATCGGAATTCACCCCTCCACTTT CASSQDRNSPLHF
TRBD1 TRBJ2-5 TRBV5-1 . 15 TGCGCCAGCAGCTCCGGACAGGGAGGCGGCGAGACCCAGTACTTC CASSSGQGGGETQYF
. TRBJ2-1 TRBV27 few 15 TGTGCCAGCAGTTTTGGGGGGCACTCCTACAATGAGCAGTTCTTC CASSFGGHSYNEQFF
. TRBJ1-1 TRBV4-1 . 11 TGCGCCAGCAGAGGCGTCACTGAAGCTTTCTTT CASRGVTEAFF
. TRBJ2-5 TRBV5-5 . 16 TGTGCCAGCAGCCCACTAGCTCGGGGGGCGGTGAAGACCCAGTACTTC CASSPLARGAVKTQYF
. TRBJ2-1 TRBV7-3 . 13 TGTGCCAGCTCCGAGGGGTCCTACAATGAGCAGTTCTTC CASSEGSYNEQFF
TRBD2 TRBJ2-3 TRBV7-3 many 15 TGTGCCAGCAGCCATAGCGGGGGGCGTAGAGATACGCAGTATTTT CASSHSGGRRDTQYF
TRBD2 TRBJ2-1 TRBV7-2 . 19 TGTGCCAGCAGCTTAGCAGTGCTAGCGGGGTGGAGCTCCTACAATGAGCAGTTCTTC CASSLAVLAGWSSYNEQFF
. TRBJ2-1 TRBV20-1 . 14 TGCAGTGCCATCCGGGGGAGCTCCTACAATGAGCAGTTCTTC CSAIRGSSYNEQFF
. TRBJ2-3 TRBV7-9 few 14 TGTGCCAGCACTAGCCCCACCCCCACAGATACGCAGTATTTT CASTSPTPTDTQYF
. TRBJ2-3 TRBV19 . 16 TGTGCCAGTAGTCCCCGGAAACGGGTAAACACAGATACGCAGTATTTT CASSPRKRVNTDTQYF
. TRBJ2-1 TRBV7-9 few 13 TGTGCCAGCAGCGTCTCGGAATCCGATGAGCAGTTCTTC CASSVSESDEQFF
. TRBJ2-3 TRBV20-1 many 14 TGCAGTGCTCCCCGGCGGGGAGGCACAGATACGCAGTATTTT CSAPRRGGTDTQYF
. TRBJ2-1 TRBV7-3 . 13 TGTGCCAGCAGCTTAAACAGCATCCATGAGCAGTTCTTC CASSLNSIHEQFF
. TRBJ2-1 TRBV24-1 few 15 TGTGCCACCAGCCCGCGAGGGCTCTATTACAATGAGCAGTTCTTC CATSPRGLYYNEQFF
. TRBJ2-3 TRBV29-1 few 13 TGCAGCGTGTCCGTCGGGCGGGGAGATACGCAGTATTTT CSVSVGRGDTQYF
TRBD1 TRBJ2-3 TRBV20-1 . 17 TGCAGTGCTAGAGCCCCCGGGGACAGGGAAAGCACAGATACGCAGTATTTT CSARAPGDRESTDTQYF
TRBD2 TRBJ2-3 TRBV6-1 few 15 TGTGCCAGCAGTCAGGGACTAGCGGCCACAGATACGCAGTATTTT CASSQGLAATDTQYF
. TRBJ1-2 TRBV5-6 few 12 TGTGCCAGCAGCCAGGGGCGGGCGAGCTACACCTTC CASSQGRASYTF
. TRBJ1-1 TRBV20-1 few 12 TGCAGTGCTAGATGGGGTTCTCCTGAAGCTTTCTTT CSARWGSPEAFF
. TRBJ1-4 TRBV5-5 few 15 TGTGCCAGCAGCTTCCGCCTGGCAATCAACGAAAAACTGTTTTTT CASSFRLAINEKLFF
TRBD2 TRBJ2-4 TRBV7-3 . 16 TGTGCCAGCAGCTTATATAGCGGGGGGGACGAAAACATTCAGTACTTC CASSLYSGGDENIQYF
TRBD1 TRBJ2-3 TRBV11-2 many 15 TGTGCCAGCAGCCGTTACAGGGGGCAAGAAGATACGCAGTATTTT CASSRYRGQEDTQYF
. TRBJ1-2 TRBV7-2 many 14 TGTGCCAGCAGCCCCGGACCATGGGACTATGGCTACACCTTC CASSPGPWDYGYTF
. TRBJ2-7 TRBV7-6 . 15 TGTGCCAGCAGCTTAGCGACAGGTCCAACCTACGAGCAGTACTTC CASSLATGPTYEQYF
. TRBJ1-1 TRBV4-2 few 15 TGTGCCAGCAGCCAAGAGGGATTGTTGGCCACTGAAGCTTTCTTT CASSQEGLLATEAFF
. TRBJ2-2 TRBV7-9 many 14 TGTGCCAGCAGCTCCACGAGGGGCACCGGGGAGCTGTTTTTT CASSSTRGTGELFF
TRBD1 TRBJ1-6 TRBV9 . 15 TGTGCCAGCAGCTCCGAACCGACAGGGGAATCACCCCTCCACTTT CASSSEPTGESPLHF
TRBD1 TRBJ2-4 TRBV7-9 few 16 TGTGCCAGCAGCTCCTCCCCGACAGGGTCCAAAAACATTCAGTACTTC CASSSSPTGSKNIQYF
. TRBJ2-5 TRBV7-7 . 15 TGTGCTAGCAGCTTAGATGGGGGGGGCCTGGAGACCCAGTACTTC CASSLDGGGLETQYF
. TRBJ1-1 TRBV12-5 many 16 TGTGCTAGTGGCGACCTGGGCCTTTCGTCGGGCACTGAAGCTTTCTTT CASGDLGLSSGTEAFF
TRBD2 TRBJ2-7 TRBV3-1 many 16 TGTGCCAGCAACCCGTCGTATAGCGGGGGGCCGCACGAGCAGTACTTC CASNPSYSGGPHEQYF
. TRBJ2-5 TRBV24-1 . 14 TGTGCCACCAGTGATTTTGGAGCTCAAGAGACCCAGTACTTC CATSDFGAQETQYF
. TRBJ2-1 TRBV7-2 . 13 TGTGCCAGCCGATGGGTCTCCGGGCTTGAGCAGTTCTTC CASRWVSGLEQFF
. TRBJ1-1 TRBV10-3 few 15 TGTGCCATCAGCACAGCGGGGCAAATGAACACTGAAGCTTTCTTT CAISTAGQMNTEAFF
. TRBJ2-3 TRBV12-5 . 18 TGTGCTAGTGGTTTGGTACGAGTCGGAGGGGCGAGCACAGATACGCAGTATTTT CASGLVRVGGASTDTQYF
. TRBJ2-1 TRBV25-1 . 13 TGTGCCAGCAGTACTAGGGTTTTGGGTGAGCAGTTCTTC CASSTRVLGEQFF
. TRBJ2-1 TRBV28 few 14 TGTGCCAGCAGTTTTTCAACAGGAAGGAATGAGCAGTTCTTC CASSFSTGRNEQFF
. TRBJ2-2 TRBV20-1 . 15 TGCAGTGCTAGCCGACAGCCGCCGAACACCGGGGAGCTGTTTTTT CSASRQPPNTGELFF
. TRBJ1-5 TRBV7-9 . 14 TGTGCCAGCAGCGGGACCGTCACGGGTCAGCCCCAGCATTTT CASSGTVTGQPQHF
TRBD1 TRBJ2-7 TRBV4-1 . 15 TGCGCCAGCAGCGCTTCCGACAGGGACCTCAACGAGCAGTACTTC CASSASDRDLNEQYF
TRBD2 TRBJ2-1 TRBV4-3 many 16 TGCGCCAGCAGCCAAGATCTGACTAGCGGGGGGCTGGAGCAGTTCTTC CASSQDLTSGGLEQFF
TRBD2 TRBJ2-3 TRBV4-3 few 13 TGCGCCAGCAGCCAATCGCCTAGCGGCCTTAAGTATTTT CASSQSPSGLKYF